This TCR beta chain is drawn from a study of CD8 T cells in ankylosing spondylitis. The CDR3 spans 14 residues. Trimming stripped 3 bases from V and 10 bases from J, with 17 bases between. Germline-derived CDR1 and CDR2 are SGDLS and YYNGEE. About this clonotype: Its antigen is undetermined.

General study results and limits: Matched ankylosing spondylitis synovial fluid reportedly contained a significantly enriched population of disease-linked clones. Characteristic of ankylosing spondylitis blood, it appeared, was a TCR beta motif comprising eight highly homologous variants.

TCRdb independently ran MiXCR on the 5' RACE reads; one entry per CDR3 protein. The sample lists 40,000 to 50,000 distinct CDR3 sequences, roughly 2.6% occurring once. This TCR came from a male donor with ankylosing spondylitis or in good health (not recorded which). The chain is built from TRBV9 and TRBJ2-1, with a tentative D call TRBD1 (5 bases). Sequencing was carried out using blood, either unsorted or a sorted T cell fraction (not recorded which). CDR3 sequence reads: CASSAFQGPYEQFF. CDR3 in DNA: TGTGCCAGCAGCGCATTCCAGGGCCCCTACGAGCAGTTCTTC.